This T cell receptor (beta chain) was sequenced for a study of blood T cells in healthy people across ages. Study summary: For every two T cells, template switching captured about one barcoded beta molecule. Study findings and constraints: Per million T cells, TCR beta diversity dropped about linearly as age rose.

In this sample, this clonotype turned up once. The antigen is unknown. Sample-barcoded 5' priming and a J-beta primer mix drove a second PCR of 7 to 11 cycles. TCRdb analysed the 5' RACE reads with MiXCR anew, one entry per CDR3 protein. The sample carries about 1.4 million distinct CDR3 sequences, roughly 59% recorded once. The CDR3 spans 14 residues. With V trimmed by 4 bases and J by 2 bases, 6 bases remained unmatched. In germline, CDR1 is SQVTM, CDR2 ANQGSEA. This clonotype was obtained from a man aged 18 to 30 in good health. The chain combines TRBV29-1 with TRBJ2-7, with 9 bases identical to TRBD2. Sequenced sample: blood. DNA of the CDR3: TGCAGCGTTGCCCCCCTAGCGGGACCCTACGAGCAGTACTTC. Amino acids: CSVAPLAGPYEQYF.